The clone carrying this TCR beta chain has just a few counts. Its antigen is unknown. Clones were read by immunoSEQ multiplex PCR, and TCRdb kept only the in-frame ones, dropping some. Of roughly 100,000 clones in the sample, roughly 80% were seen once. This sample was included in a study of T cell clones after liver transplantation. Study in general: Samples came from ITN030ST, which attempted immunosuppression withdrawal within 2 years of liver transplantation. TCRbeta sequencing after a pre-transplant mixed lymphocyte reaction identified graft-donor-reactive clones, later tracked in post-transplant blood. Tolerant meant at least one year fully off immunosuppression without liver enzymes above twice normal.

Whole-study findings and limits: Donor-reactive sequences fell more than third party-reactive ones, suggesting partial deletion.

There are 17 residues in the CDR3. Deletions cut 5 bases from V and 0 bases from J, with 19 bases between. The V gene's germline CDR1 is MDHEN and CDR2 SYDVKM. Sample: CD4+ T cells from blood, taken around 50 months after liver transplant. The chain combines TRBV28 with TRBJ1-2; no clear D. The sequence was collected from a human patient who received a liver transplant. Some T cells may trace back to the graft donor. In nucleotides, the CDR3 is TGTGCCAGCAGTCCAATATTCACGATGTCGGCTAACTATGGCTACACCTTC. Translated: CASSPIFTMSANYGYTF.